This TCR beta chain was sequenced for a study of blood T cell repertoires in COVID-19. A few counts support this clone. Per the study methods: How many nucleated cells were present was estimated from reference gene primer amplification. This table comes from immunoSEQ multiplex PCR, and its TCRdb copy is limited to in-frame clones, with some not included. The V and J calls and clone size are taken from that table; D and trimming were inferred from the DNA. The sample has fewer than 300,000 clones, approximately 85% seen once. Germline assignment: CDR1 MNHEY and CDR2 SVGAGI. J gave up 1 base and V 2 bases, and 3 bases lay outside the gene matches. The CDR3 sequence is 15 residues long.

The receptor's source is a human donor in a cohort sampled during active COVID-19. The sample was peripheral blood. The chain joins TRBV6-5 to TRBJ1-1; 8 nucleotides match TRBD1. The CDR3, as DNA: TGTGCCAGCAGTTACGACAGGGGTCAGAACACTGAAGCTTTCTTT. Protein: CASSYDRGQNTEAFF.